A selection of T cell receptor beta chains follows, all from one sample in a study of T cells in placental villitis. Here immunoSEQ multiplex PCR was the method, and the copy in TCRdb shows in-frame clones only, minus some. Altogether more than 150 clones are present, about 98% being singletons, with the ten largest covering 6.5% to 7.5%. Sequencing was performed on placental tissue containing maternal and fetal cells. The receptors derive from a human donor in good health; the placental T cells may come from both mother and fetus. Each CDR3 is given with its conserved first and last residue. The order of the fields is clone size, V gene, J gene, D gene, CDR3 protein, CDR3 DNA. The D gene is left open where the match is weak. The size entry is marked missing in some rows and otherwise reads once, few, many or a size class.

clone size: NA; V gene: TRBV20-1; J gene: TRBJ2-1; D gene: TRBD2; CDR3 protein: CSAPGLSFF; CDR3 DNA: TGCAGTGCCCCGGGACTATCGTTCTTC
clone size: NA; V gene: TRBV30; J gene: TRBJ1-4; D gene: NA; CDR3 protein: CAWRGERTNEKLFF; CDR3 DNA: TGTGCCTGGAGGGGGGAAAGAACTAATGAAAAACTGTTTTTT
clone size: once; V gene: TRBV23-1; J gene: TRBJ1-5; D gene: NA; CDR3 protein: CASSQLRRQCNQPQHF; CDR3 DNA: TGCGCCAGCAGTCAATTACGTCGACAGTGCAATCAGCCCCAGCATTTT
clone size: NA; V gene: TRBV28; J gene: TRBJ1-1; D gene: NA; CDR3 protein: CASSLHEVMNTEAFF; CDR3 DNA: TGTGCCAGCAGTTTACATGAGGTAATGAACACTGAAGCTTTCTTT
clone size: NA; V gene: TRBV7-2; J gene: TRBJ2-2; D gene: TRBD2; CDR3 protein: CASSLGRGGTGELFF; CDR3 DNA: TGTGCCAGCAGCTTAGGTCGCGGGGGCACCGGGGAGCTGTTTTTT
clone size: NA; V gene: TRBV6-5; J gene: TRBJ1-1; D gene: NA; CDR3 protein: CASSYSRDTEAFF; CDR3 DNA: TGTGCCAGCAGTTACTCCAGGGACACTGAAGCTTTCTTT
clone size: NA; V gene: TRBV6-5; J gene: TRBJ1-2; D gene: NA; CDR3 protein: CASTGFPNYGYTF; CDR3 DNA: TGTGCCAGTACAGGGTTTCCTAACTATGGCTACACCTTC
clone size: once; V gene: TRBV6-2/TRBV6-3; J gene: TRBJ2-3; D gene: TRBD2; CDR3 protein: CASSPTSGGSDTQYF; CDR3 DNA: TGTGCCAGCAGCCCGACTAGCGGGGGGTCGGATACGCAGTATTTT
clone size: once; V gene: TRBV11-1; J gene: TRBJ2-1; D gene: TRBD2; CDR3 protein: CASSLEAGIHNEQFF; CDR3 DNA: TGTGCCAGCAGCTTAGAAGCGGGAATCCACAATGAGCAGTTCTTC
clone size: NA; V gene: TRBV3-1/TRBV3-2; J gene: TRBJ1-3; D gene: NA; CDR3 protein: CASSQFQNTIYF; CDR3 DNA: TGTGCCAGCAGCCAATTTCAGAACACCATATATTTT
clone size: NA; V gene: TRBV7-2; J gene: TRBJ2-5; D gene: TRBD2; CDR3 protein: CASSLRRSGGPETQYF; CDR3 DNA: TGTGCCAGCAGCTTAAGGAGGAGCGGGGGGCCGGAGACCCAGTACTTC
clone size: few; V gene: TRBV24-1; J gene: TRBJ1-2; D gene: TRBD1; CDR3 protein: CATSDPLDREDGYTF; CDR3 DNA: TGTGCCACCAGTGACCCCTTGGACAGGGAGGATGGCTACACCTTC
clone size: NA; V gene: TRBV20-1; J gene: TRBJ1-2; D gene: TRBD1; CDR3 protein: CSATGGYGYTF; CDR3 DNA: TGCAGTGCGACAGGGGGCTATGGCTACACCTTC
clone size: NA; V gene: TRBV6-4; J gene: TRBJ2-3; D gene: NA; CDR3 protein: CASSDLQDSTDTQYF; CDR3 DNA: TGTGCCAGCAGTGACCTACAAGATAGCACAGATACGCAGTATTTT
clone size: NA; V gene: TRBV3-1/TRBV3-2; J gene: TRBJ2-1; D gene: NA; CDR3 protein: CASSASRPISFDNEQFF; CDR3 DNA: TGTGCCAGCAGCGCATCCCGTCCCATTTCATTCGACAATGAGCAGTTCTTC
clone size: NA; V gene: TRBV2; J gene: TRBJ1-2; D gene: TRBD1; CDR3 protein: CARRTGGNYGYTF; CDR3 DNA: TGTGCCAGGAGGACAGGGGGAAACTATGGCTACACCTTC
clone size: once; V gene: TRBV18; J gene: TRBJ1-2; D gene: NA; CDR3 protein: CASSPRRQAEAGGYTF; CDR3 DNA: TGTGCCAGCTCACCACGGAGGCAGGCGGAGGCGGGGGGCTACACCTTC
clone size: NA; V gene: TRBV10-1; J gene: TRBJ2-2; D gene: NA; CDR3 protein: CASSDGGELFF; CDR3 DNA: TGCGCCAGCAGTGACGGCGGGGAGCTGTTTTTT
clone size: NA; V gene: TRBV5-5; J gene: TRBJ2-6; D gene: NA; CDR3 protein: CASSWGTGANVLTF; CDR3 DNA: TGTGCCAGCAGTTGGGGGACTGGGGCCAACGTCCTGACTTTC
clone size: once; V gene: TRBV18; J gene: TRBJ2-3; D gene: NA; CDR3 protein: CASSPEANLPDTQYF; CDR3 DNA: TGTGCCAGCTCACCAGAGGCAAACCTCCCAGATACGCAGTATTTT
clone size: NA; V gene: TRBV6-1; J gene: TRBJ1-6; D gene: NA; CDR3 protein: CASSDDRLTPLHF; CDR3 DNA: TGTGCCAGCAGTGACGACAGGTTGACACCCCTCCACTTT
clone size: once; V gene: TRBV5-1; J gene: TRBJ2-1; D gene: NA; CDR3 protein: CASTAERVTYNEQFF; CDR3 DNA: TGCGCCAGCACCGCCGAAAGGGTTACCTACAATGAGCAGTTCTTC
clone size: NA; V gene: TRBV28; J gene: TRBJ1-1; D gene: NA; CDR3 protein: CADTTENTEAFF; CDR3 DNA: TGTGCCGACACGACAGAGAACACTGAAGCTTTCTTT
clone size: NA; V gene: TRBV28; J gene: TRBJ1-6; D gene: TRBD1; CDR3 protein: CASSSPTGWSSPLHF; CDR3 DNA: TGTGCCAGCAGCTCCCCGACAGGGTGGAGTTCACCCCTCCACTTT
clone size: NA; V gene: TRBV30; J gene: TRBJ2-5; D gene: NA; CDR3 protein: CAWSVLFGETQYF; CDR3 DNA: TGTGCCTGGAGTGTATTGTTTGGAGAGACCCAGTACTTC
clone size: NA; V gene: TRBV6-5; J gene: TRBJ2-3; D gene: TRBD2; CDR3 protein: CASRYQAGGTDTQYF; CDR3 DNA: TGTGCCAGCAGATACCAGGCGGGAGGCACAGATACGCAGTATTTT
clone size: NA; V gene: TRBV6-1; J gene: TRBJ2-3; D gene: NA; CDR3 protein: CASSEMVGSTDTQYF; CDR3 DNA: TGTGCCAGCAGTGAAATGGTAGGGTCCACAGATACGCAGTATTTT
clone size: NA; V gene: TRBV3-1/TRBV3-2; J gene: TRBJ2-3; D gene: NA; CDR3 protein: CASSQDLGRNLDTQYF; CDR3 DNA: TGTGCCAGCAGCCAAGATCTAGGCAGGAATCTAGATACGCAGTATTTT
clone size: NA; V gene: TRBV6-4; J gene: TRBJ1-6; D gene: TRBD1; CDR3 protein: CASSLGQPNSPLHF; CDR3 DNA: TGTGCCAGCAGCCTGGGACAGCCTAATTCACCCCTCCACTTT